These T cell receptor beta chains were read from a single sample in a study of cytomegalovirus exposure and HLA in healthy donors. Measured with immunoSEQ multiplex PCR; TCRdb has only the in-frame clones, and not every one. The sample carries 110,000 or so clones, roughly 70% recorded once. Sequenced sample: PBMCs. The receptors originated from a man younger than 35 in good health and CMV-seropositive. Each CDR3 is given with its conserved first and last residue. The order of the fields is clone size, J gene, D gene, V gene, CDR3 DNA, CDR3 protein. The D gene is left open where the match is weak. The size field is filled for only some rows; it gives once, few, many or a size class.

clone_size: -
j_call: TRBJ1-5
d_call: TRBD1
v_call: TRBV2
cdr3_nt: TGTGCCAGCAGGGACAGGGATTATAGCAATCAGCCCCAGCATTTT
cdr3_aa: CASRDRDYSNQPQHF

clone_size: few
j_call: TRBJ1-5
d_call: -
v_call: TRBV6-6
cdr3_nt: TGTGCCAGCGCACCTAGGGTCACAGGGACCGATCAGCCCCAGCATTTT
cdr3_aa: CASAPRVTGTDQPQHF

clone_size: -
j_call: TRBJ1-5
d_call: -
v_call: TRBV28
cdr3_nt: TGTGCCATAGACACGGGAATCGGGACCCAGCATTTT
cdr3_aa: CAIDTGIGTQHF

clone_size: -
j_call: TRBJ1-1
d_call: TRBD1
v_call: TRBV19
cdr3_nt: TGTGCCAGTAGTCATCGAAGGGGGCCGAACACTGAAGCTTTCTTT
cdr3_aa: CASSHRRGPNTEAFF

clone_size: -
j_call: TRBJ2-1
d_call: -
v_call: TRBV7-9
cdr3_nt: TGTGCCAGCAGCTTATCAGACTACAATGAGCAGTTCTTC
cdr3_aa: CASSLSDYNEQFF

clone_size: -
j_call: TRBJ1-1
d_call: TRBD1
v_call: TRBV5-6
cdr3_nt: TGTGCCAGCAGCACCCCCGGGACAGCGAGCACTGAAGCTTTCTTT
cdr3_aa: CASSTPGTASTEAFF

clone_size: -
j_call: TRBJ2-3
d_call: TRBD2
v_call: TRBV5-6
cdr3_nt: TGTGCCAGCAGCTTTCGAGCGGGGGGGCCAAATACGCAGTATTTT
cdr3_aa: CASSFRAGGPNTQYF

clone_size: -
j_call: TRBJ1-6
d_call: -
v_call: TRBV9
cdr3_nt: TGTGCCAGCAGCGTAGCATCTGGGGCCTTGAATAATTCACCCCTCCACTTT
cdr3_aa: CASSVASGALNNSPLHF

clone_size: -
j_call: TRBJ1-2
d_call: -
v_call: TRBV27
cdr3_nt: TGTGCCAGCGGGAGTCCTTTCGAAACTCAGGGGTATGGCTACACCTTC
cdr3_aa: CASGSPFETQGYGYTF

clone_size: -
j_call: TRBJ1-2
d_call: TRBD1
v_call: TRBV9
cdr3_nt: TGTGCCAGCAGCGTAGTAGTGGGACAGGGTAAACGCTACACCTTC
cdr3_aa: CASSVVVGQGKRYTF

clone_size: -
j_call: TRBJ1-5
d_call: -
v_call: TRBV15
cdr3_nt: TGTGCCACCAGCAGAGATCTCGAAATAGGCAATCAGCCCCAGCATTTT
cdr3_aa: CATSRDLEIGNQPQHF